This T cell receptor beta chain was captured in a study of shared clonotypes between healthy human individuals. Concerning this clone itself: The target antigen is unknown.

Every donor was a Caucasian adult from Nashville, Tennessee. Per the original methods: Because ImmunoSEQ provided only junction sequences with no quality scores, the filtering differed. Only in-frame clones appear in the TCRdb table, and some are missing; sequencing was by immunoSEQ multiplex PCR. For V, J and clone size, that table is used; D and trimming come from the DNA. The table shows some 2.3 million clones, with approximately 93% occurring only once. Study-level results: For naive CD4 cells, roughly 5% of clonotypes were shared across a few donors.

Source material: naive CD4+ T cells from PBMCs. The subset denotes: CD45RA+ positively selected. This TCR was sampled from a man younger than 35 in good health. Some clones in this sample may be carry-over from other donors' samples.

The CDR3: CASSLSKREPTGELFF. CDR3 DNA: TGTGCCAGCAGCTTGTCGAAGCGGGAGCCCACCGGGGAGCTGTTTTTT. The chain links TRBV5-6 to TRBJ2-2; 8 nucleotides align to TRBD2. Germline-derived CDR1 and CDR2 are SGHDT and YYEEEE. Trimming took 1 base from V and 4 from J; bases not matched to a gene: 6. This CDR3 has 16 residues. Full variable domain (outside the CDR3, taken from reference TRBV5-6 and TRBJ2-2): DAGVTQSPTHLIKTRGQQVTLRCSPKSGHDTVSWYQQALGQGPQFIFQYYEEEERQRGNFPDRFSGHQFPNYSSELNVNALLLGDSALYLCASSLSKREPTGELFFGEGSRLTVL.